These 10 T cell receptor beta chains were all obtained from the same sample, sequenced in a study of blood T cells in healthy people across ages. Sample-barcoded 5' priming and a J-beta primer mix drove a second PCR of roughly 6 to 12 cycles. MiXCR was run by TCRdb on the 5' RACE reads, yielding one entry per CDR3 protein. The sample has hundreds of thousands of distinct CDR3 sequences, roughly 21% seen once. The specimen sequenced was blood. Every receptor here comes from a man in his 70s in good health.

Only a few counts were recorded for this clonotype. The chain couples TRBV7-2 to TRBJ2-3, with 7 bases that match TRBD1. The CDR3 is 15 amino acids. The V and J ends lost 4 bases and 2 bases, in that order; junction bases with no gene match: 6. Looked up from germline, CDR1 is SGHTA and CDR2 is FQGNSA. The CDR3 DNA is TGTGCCAGCAGCTCACAGACAGGGAACACAGATACGCAGTATTTT. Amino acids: CASSSQTGNTDTQYF.

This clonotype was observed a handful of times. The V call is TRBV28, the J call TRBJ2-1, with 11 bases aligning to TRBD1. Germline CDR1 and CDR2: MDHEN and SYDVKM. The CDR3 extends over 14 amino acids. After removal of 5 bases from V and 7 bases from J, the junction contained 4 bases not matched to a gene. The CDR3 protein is CASSGTGGLNEQFF. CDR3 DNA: TGTGCCAGCAGTGGGACAGGGGGGTTGAATGAGCAGTTCTTC.

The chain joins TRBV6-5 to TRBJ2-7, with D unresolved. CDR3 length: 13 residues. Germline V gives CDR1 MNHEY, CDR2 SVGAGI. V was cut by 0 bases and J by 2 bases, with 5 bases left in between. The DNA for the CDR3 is TGTGCCAGCAGTTACTCACACACCTACGAGCAGTACTTC. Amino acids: CASSYSHTYEQYF.

CDR3 DNA sequence: TGTGCCAGCAGCTTATTGCGGGAGGGTGGCACCGGGGAGCTGTTTTTT. This encodes CASSLLREGGTGELFF. The chain employs TRBV11-2 and TRBJ2-2, with TRBD2 identical over 9 bases. V gave up 2 bases and J gave up 4 bases; unmatched junction bases: 5. The germline V gene encodes CDR1 SGHAT and CDR2 FQNNGV. The CDR3 sequence is 16 residues long.

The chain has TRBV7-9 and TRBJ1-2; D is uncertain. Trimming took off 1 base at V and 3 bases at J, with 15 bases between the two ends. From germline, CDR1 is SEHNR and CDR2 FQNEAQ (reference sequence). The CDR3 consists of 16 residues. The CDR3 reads CASSLVIRARDYGYTF. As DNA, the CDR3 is TGTGCCAGCAGCTTAGTAATTCGGGCCCGGGACTATGGCTACACCTTC.

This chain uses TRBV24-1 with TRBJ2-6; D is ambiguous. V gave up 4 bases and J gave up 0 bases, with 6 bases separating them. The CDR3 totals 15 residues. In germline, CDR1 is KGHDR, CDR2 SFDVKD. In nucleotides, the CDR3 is TGTGCCACCAGTGACACAGCCTCTGGGGCCAACGTCCTGACTTTC. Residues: CATSDTASGANVLTF.

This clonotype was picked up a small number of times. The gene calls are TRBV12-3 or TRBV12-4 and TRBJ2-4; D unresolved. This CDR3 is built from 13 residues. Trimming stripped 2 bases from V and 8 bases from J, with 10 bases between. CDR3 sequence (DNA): TGTGCCAGCAGTTTAAGTGGTGGGGACATTCAGTACTTC. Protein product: CASSLSGGDIQYF.

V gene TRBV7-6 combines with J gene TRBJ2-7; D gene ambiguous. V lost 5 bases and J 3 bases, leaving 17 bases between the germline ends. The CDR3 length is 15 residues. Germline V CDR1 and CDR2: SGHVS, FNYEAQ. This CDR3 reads CASSQIPSKNYEQYF. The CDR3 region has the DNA TGTGCCAGCAGCCAAATCCCATCTAAGAACTACGAGCAGTACTTC.

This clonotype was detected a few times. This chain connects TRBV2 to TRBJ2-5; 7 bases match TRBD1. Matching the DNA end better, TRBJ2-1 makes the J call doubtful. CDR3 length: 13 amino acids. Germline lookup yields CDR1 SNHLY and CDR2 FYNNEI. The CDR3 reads CASTDRVGNEQFF. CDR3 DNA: TGTGCCAGCACTGACAGGGTTGGGAATGAGCAGTTCTTC.

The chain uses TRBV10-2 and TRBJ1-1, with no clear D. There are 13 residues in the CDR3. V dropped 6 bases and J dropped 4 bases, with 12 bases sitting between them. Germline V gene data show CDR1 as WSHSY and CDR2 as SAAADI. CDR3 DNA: TGCGCCAGCAGGCTAGAAGTGGGCACTGAAGCTTTCTTT. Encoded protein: CASRLEVGTEAFF.